This is a list of T cell receptor beta chains from one sample in a study of PD-1 blockade in classical Hodgkin lymphoma. Some clones are missing from TCRdb's copy, which holds only in-frame ones; the method was immunoSEQ multiplex PCR. The sample records around 9,000 clones, around 83% being singletons. Sequenced material: CD8+ T cells from blood, taken before the fourth cycle of nivolumab. These receptors came from a human donor with classical Hodgkin lymphoma. Both conserved end residues are trimmed from each CDR3.

j_gene	v_gene	CDR3aa
TRBJ2-7	TRBV18	ASSFWTGDSSTMEQY
TRBJ2-4	TRBV28	ASSLRGGLAKNIQY
TRBJ1-4	TRBV7-9	ASSLGSLEKLF
TRBJ2-3	TRBV29-1	SVGTQGDTQY
TRBJ1-4	TRBV7-9	ASSFENEKLF
TRBJ1-4	TRBV5-1	ASRTGTGHEKLF
TRBJ1-5	TRBV11-3	ASSLDRMHGAFGPQH
TRBJ2-2	TRBV10-1	ASSPTNTGELF
TRBJ2-7	TRBV29-1	SVVDGSGFEQY
TRBJ2-1	TRBV5-5	ASSLGFVEQF
TRBJ2-1	TRBV5-6	ASSEGFEQF
TRBJ1-2	TRBV19	ASSIEGFGSYGYT
TRBJ2-7	TRBV6-6	ASSYSSGGSYEQY
TRBJ2-2	TRBV4-1	ASSQARTGYGELF
TRBJ1-6	TRBV7-6	ASSLARDRNSPLH
TRBJ2-3	TRBV5-4	ASTGRWTSAGDSTDTQY
TRBJ1-2	TRBV19	ASSPKNYGYT
TRBJ2-1	TRBV7-2	ASSLLAGAFNEQF
TRBJ2-7	TRBV2	ASAELDPREQY
TRBJ2-3	TRBV19	ASSIGAADTDTQY
TRBJ1-2	TRBV10-2	ASSEKEIDYGYT
TRBJ2-5	TRBV5-6	ASSFAATEETQY
TRBJ1-6	TRBV11-2	ASSLEGLSYNSPLH
TRBJ2-3	TRBV18	ASFVGRHTDTQY
TRBJ2-4	TRBV4-1	ASSQAGGMEQNIQY
TRBJ2-7	TRBV2	ASEWGRGLVEQY
TRBJ2-1	TRBV9	ASSLSRSWGDNEQF
TRBJ2-7	TRBV2	ASSESPGQVAYEQY
TRBJ2-5	TRBV2	ASSEKGAVSLKTQY
TRBJ1-1	TRBV30	AWILTEAF
TRBJ2-3	TRBV5-1	ASSLTPSENTDTQY
TRBJ2-7	TRBV19	ASSSGTGYEQY
TRBJ2-1	TRBV5-1	ASSLRGLVFRSYNEQF
TRBJ2-7	TRBV5-1	ASSFNPGQAPFTYEQY
TRBJ2-3	TRBV19	ASSITSGVDTQY
TRBJ2-5	TRBV7-9	ASSLSSSETQY
TRBJ1-6	TRBV5-1	ASSSGVEYNSPLH
TRBJ1-1	TRBV7-8	ASGPLQENTEAF
TRBJ2-7	TRBV27	ASSREWTGPGGEQY
NA	TRBV4-1	ASSQDRGFYEQY
TRBJ2-6	TRBV6-5	ASSYSGWANVLT
TRBJ1-2	TRBV5-6	ASSGTVNYGYT
TRBJ2-7	TRBV7-9	ASSSGPSYEQY
TRBJ1-5	TRBV6-1	ASSVGGPHQPQH
TRBJ2-1	TRBV29-1	SVEGTGVQNEQL
TRBJ2-2	TRBV11-3	ASSRQGNTGELF
NA	TRBV10-3	AISESGLEGFEQY
TRBJ2-5	TRBV5-6	ASSSDRAYQETQY
TRBJ2-5	TRBV27	ASSLIPGTGEETQY
TRBJ2-5	TRBV5-5	ASSLGSGGRETQY
TRBJ2-3	TRBV4-1	ASSQVGIDTQY
TRBJ1-2	TRBV6-5	ASSYGSQGGYT
TRBJ1-1	TRBV27	ASSLGLVNTEAF